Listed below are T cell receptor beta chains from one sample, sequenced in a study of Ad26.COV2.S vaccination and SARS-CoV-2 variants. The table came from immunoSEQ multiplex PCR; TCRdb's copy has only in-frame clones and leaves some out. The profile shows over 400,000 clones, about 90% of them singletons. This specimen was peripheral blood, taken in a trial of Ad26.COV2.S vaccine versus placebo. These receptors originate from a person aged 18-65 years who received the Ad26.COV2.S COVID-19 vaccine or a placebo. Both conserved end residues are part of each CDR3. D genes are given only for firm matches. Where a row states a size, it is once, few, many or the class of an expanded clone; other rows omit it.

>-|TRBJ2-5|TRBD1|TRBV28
TGTGCCAGCAGTTCTACGACAGGGGGCAGGGGGTACCAAGAGACCCAGTACTTC
CASSSTTGGRGYQETQYF
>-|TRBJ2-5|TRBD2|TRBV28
TGTGCCAGCAGTTCGGGGGGGCGAGAGACCCAGTACTTC
CASSSGGRETQYF
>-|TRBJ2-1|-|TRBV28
-
CASSSSTSPSYNEQFF
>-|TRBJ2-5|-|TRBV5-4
TGTGCCAGCAGCACCGCCGAAGGGAGCCAAGAGACCCAGTACTTC
CASSTAEGSQETQYF
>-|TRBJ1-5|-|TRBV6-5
TGTGCCAGCAGACGCGACAGCAATCAGCCCCAGCATTTT
CASRRDSNQPQHF
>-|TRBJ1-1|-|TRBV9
TGTGCCAGCAGCGTAGGCCAGGGAGGGTACACTGAAGCTTTCTTT
CASSVGQGGYTEAFF
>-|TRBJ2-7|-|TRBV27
TGTGCCAGCAGTTTATTTAAGACAGAAAGATACTACGAGCAGTACTTC
CASSLFKTERYYEQYF
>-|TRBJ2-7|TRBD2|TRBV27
TGTGCCAGCTCCCCGGGGGGGGGCATCTCCTACGAGCAGTACTTC
CASSPGGGISYEQYF
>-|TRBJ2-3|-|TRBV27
TGTGCCAGCAGTTTTGTAGCTCACACAGATACGCAGTATTTT
CASSFVAHTDTQYF
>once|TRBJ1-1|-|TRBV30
TGTGCCTGCAAGACGGATGAGAACACTGAAGCTTTCTTT
CACKTDENTEAFF
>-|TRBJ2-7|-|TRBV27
TGTGCCAGCAGTCCCAACTCCTACGAGCAGTACTTC
CASSPNSYEQYF
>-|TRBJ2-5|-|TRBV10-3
TGTGCCATCAGACGAGTAGGCGAAGAGACCCAGTACTTC
CAIRRVGEETQYF
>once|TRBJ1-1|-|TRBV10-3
TGTGCCAGCAGAACTTTGAACACTGAAGCTTTCTTT
CASRTLNTEAFF
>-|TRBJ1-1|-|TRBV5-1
TGCGCCAGCAGCTTGGGTGGTAGGAAAGGGTTGAACACTGAAGCTTTCTTT
CASSLGGRKGLNTEAFF
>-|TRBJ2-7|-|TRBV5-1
TGCGCCAGCAGCTTCGGGTCCTACGAGCAGTACTTC
CASSFGSYEQYF
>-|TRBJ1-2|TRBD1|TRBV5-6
TGTGCCAGCAGCTTGAGGGGGCCTAGGGGCTACACCTTC
CASSLRGPRGYTF
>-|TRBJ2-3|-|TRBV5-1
TGCGCCAGCAGAAAGGACTCTAGCACAGATACGCAGTATTTT
CASRKDSSTDTQYF
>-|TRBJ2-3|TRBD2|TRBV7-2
TGTGCCAGCAGCTTAGAGGCTAGCGGTGTTACGCAGTATTTT
CASSLEASGVTQYF
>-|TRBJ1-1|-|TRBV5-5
TGTGCCAGCAGCAACACAGGGAGACACACTGAAGCTTTCTTT
CASSNTGRHTEAFF
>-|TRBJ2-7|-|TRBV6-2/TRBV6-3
TGTGCCAGCAGTTTGCACAGGGTCCCCTACGAGCAGTACTTC
CASSLHRVPYEQYF
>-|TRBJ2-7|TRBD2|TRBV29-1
TGCAGCGTTGAAGGTTCTAGCGGTCCCTACGAGCAGTACTTC
CSVEGSSGPYEQYF
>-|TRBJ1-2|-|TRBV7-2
TGTGCCAGCAGCTTTGGGGAGACAGTCTATGGCTACACCTTC
CASSFGETVYGYTF
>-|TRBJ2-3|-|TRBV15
TGTGCCACCAGCAGAGACGACTCCACAGATACGCAGTATTTT
CATSRDDSTDTQYF
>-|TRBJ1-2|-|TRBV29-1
TGCAGCGTGAGACAACAGGGCTTTGTCTACACCTTC
CSVRQQGFVYTF
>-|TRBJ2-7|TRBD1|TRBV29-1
TGCAGCGTTGATACAGGGGGCCGCTACGAGCAGTACTTC
CSVDTGGRYEQYF
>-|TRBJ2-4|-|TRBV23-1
TGCGCCAGCAGTCAGGAGGCAGATAAAGCCAAAAACATTCAGTACTTC
CASSQEADKAKNIQYF
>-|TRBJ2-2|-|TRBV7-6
TGTGCCAGCAGCTTAGACACCGGGGAGCTGTTTTTT
CASSLDTGELFF
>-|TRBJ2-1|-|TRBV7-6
TGTGCCAGCAGCCTCAGGGGGGCGAATGAGCAGTTCTTC
CASSLRGANEQFF
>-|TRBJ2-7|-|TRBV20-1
TGCAGTGCTCCCAACACGTACGAGCAGTACTTC
CSAPNTYEQYF
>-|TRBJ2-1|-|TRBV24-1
TGTGCCACCAGTGATTCGGGGAAGCAGTTCTTC
CATSDSGKQFF
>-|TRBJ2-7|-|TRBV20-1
TGCAGTGCTAGTATTGGTAGGTCCATTCACTACGAGCAGTACTTC
CSASIGRSIHYEQYF